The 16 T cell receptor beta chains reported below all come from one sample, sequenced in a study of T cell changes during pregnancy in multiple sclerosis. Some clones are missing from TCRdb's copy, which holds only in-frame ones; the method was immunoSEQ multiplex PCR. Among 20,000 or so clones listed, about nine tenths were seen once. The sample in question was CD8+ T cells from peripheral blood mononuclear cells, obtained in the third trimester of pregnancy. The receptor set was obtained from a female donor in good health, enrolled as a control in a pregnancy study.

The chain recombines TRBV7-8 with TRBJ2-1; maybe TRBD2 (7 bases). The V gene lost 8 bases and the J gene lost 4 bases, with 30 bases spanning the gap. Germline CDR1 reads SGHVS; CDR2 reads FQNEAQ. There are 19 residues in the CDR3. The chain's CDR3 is CASGPRLAGAPDLYNEQFF. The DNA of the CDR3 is TGTGCCAGCGGCCCTAGACTTGCGGGGGCTCCTGACTTATACAATGAGCAGTTCTTC.

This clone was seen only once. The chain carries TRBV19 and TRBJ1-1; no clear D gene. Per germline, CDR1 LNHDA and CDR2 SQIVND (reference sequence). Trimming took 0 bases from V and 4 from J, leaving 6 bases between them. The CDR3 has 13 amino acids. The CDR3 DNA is TGTGCCAGTAGTATAGACCCAGGCACTGAAGCTTTCTTT. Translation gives CASSIDPGTEAFF.

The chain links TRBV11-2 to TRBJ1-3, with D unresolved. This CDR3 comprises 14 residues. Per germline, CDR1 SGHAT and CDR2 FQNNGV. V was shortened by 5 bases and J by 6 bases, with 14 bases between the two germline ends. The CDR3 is CASSPGPSANTIYF. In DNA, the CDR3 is TGTGCCAGCAGCCCTGGGCCCTCGGCAAACACCATATATTTT.

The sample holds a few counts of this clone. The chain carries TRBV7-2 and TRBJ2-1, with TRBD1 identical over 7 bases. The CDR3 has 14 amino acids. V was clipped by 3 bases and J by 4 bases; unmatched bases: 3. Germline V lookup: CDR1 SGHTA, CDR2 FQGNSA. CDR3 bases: TGTGCCAGCAGCTTGGGACAGATGTACAATGAGCAGTTCTTC. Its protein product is CASSLGQMYNEQFF. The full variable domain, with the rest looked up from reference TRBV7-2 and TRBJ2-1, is GAGVSQSPSNKVTEKGKDVELRCDPISGHTALYWYRQSLGQGLEFLIYFQGNSAPDKSGLPSDRFSAERTGGSVSTLTIQRTQQEDSAVYLCASSLGQMYNEQFFGPGTRLTVL.

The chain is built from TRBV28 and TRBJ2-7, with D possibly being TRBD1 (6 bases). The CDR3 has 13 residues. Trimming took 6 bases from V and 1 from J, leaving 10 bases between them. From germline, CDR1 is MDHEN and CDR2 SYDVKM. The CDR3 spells CASRRGLSYEQYF. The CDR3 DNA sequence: TGTGCCAGCAGGAGGGGGTTGTCCTACGAGCAGTACTTC. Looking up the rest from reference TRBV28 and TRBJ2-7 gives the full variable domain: DVKVTQSSRYLVKRTGEKVFLECVQDMDHENMFWYRQDPGLGLRLIYFSYDVKMKEKGDIPEGYSVSREKKERFSLILESASTNQTSMYLCASRRGLSYEQYFGPGTRLTVT.

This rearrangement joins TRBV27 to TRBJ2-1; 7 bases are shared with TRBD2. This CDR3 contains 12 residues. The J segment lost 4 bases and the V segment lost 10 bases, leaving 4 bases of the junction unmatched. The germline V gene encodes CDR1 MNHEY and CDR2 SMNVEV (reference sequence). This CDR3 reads CATRRGYNEQFF. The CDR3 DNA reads TGTGCCACCAGGCGGGGGTACAATGAGCAGTTCTTC.

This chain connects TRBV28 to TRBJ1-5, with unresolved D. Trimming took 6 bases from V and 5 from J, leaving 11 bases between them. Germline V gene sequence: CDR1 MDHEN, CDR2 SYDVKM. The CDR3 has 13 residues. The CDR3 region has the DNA TGTGCCAGCAGCCTGGACGGGGATCAGCCCCAGCATTTT. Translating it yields CASSLDGDQPQHF.

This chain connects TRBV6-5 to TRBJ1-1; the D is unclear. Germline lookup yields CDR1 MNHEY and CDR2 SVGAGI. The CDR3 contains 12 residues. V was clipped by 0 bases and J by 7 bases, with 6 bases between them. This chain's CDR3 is CASSYSRDEAFF. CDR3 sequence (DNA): TGTGCCAGCAGTTACTCGCGCGATGAAGCTTTCTTT.

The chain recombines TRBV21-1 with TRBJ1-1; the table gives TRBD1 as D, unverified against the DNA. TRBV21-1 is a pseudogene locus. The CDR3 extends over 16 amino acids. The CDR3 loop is CASKARGQTYYTEAFF. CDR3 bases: TGTGCCAGCAAGGCTCGAGGACAGACGTATTACACTGAAGCTTTCTTT.

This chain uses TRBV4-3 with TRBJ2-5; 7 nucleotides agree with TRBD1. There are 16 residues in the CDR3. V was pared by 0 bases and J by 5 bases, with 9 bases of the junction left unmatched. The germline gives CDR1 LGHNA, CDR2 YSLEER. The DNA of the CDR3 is TGCGCCAGCAGCCAAGATCGGAGAGGGGGCGCGGAGACCCAGTACTTC. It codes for CASSQDRRGGAETQYF.

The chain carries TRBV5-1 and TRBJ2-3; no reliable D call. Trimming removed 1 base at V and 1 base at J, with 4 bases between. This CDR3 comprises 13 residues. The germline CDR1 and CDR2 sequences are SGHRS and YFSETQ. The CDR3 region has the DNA TGCGCCAGCAGCTTGCGTCGCACAGATACGCAGTATTTT. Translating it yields CASSLRRTDTQYF.

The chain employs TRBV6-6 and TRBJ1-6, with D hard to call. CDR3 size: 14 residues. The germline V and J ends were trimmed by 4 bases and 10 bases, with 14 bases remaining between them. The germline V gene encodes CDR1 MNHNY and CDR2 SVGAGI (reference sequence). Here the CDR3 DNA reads TGTGCCAGCAGTTCCCTCCCTATATGGTCACCCCTCCACTTT. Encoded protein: CASSSLPIWSPLHF.

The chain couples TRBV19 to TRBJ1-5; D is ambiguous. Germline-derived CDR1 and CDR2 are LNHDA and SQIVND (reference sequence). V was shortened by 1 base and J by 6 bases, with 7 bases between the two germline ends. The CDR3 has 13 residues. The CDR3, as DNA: TGTGCCAGTAGTATAGCTCGGAGTCAGCCCCAGCATTTT. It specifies CASSIARSQPQHF.

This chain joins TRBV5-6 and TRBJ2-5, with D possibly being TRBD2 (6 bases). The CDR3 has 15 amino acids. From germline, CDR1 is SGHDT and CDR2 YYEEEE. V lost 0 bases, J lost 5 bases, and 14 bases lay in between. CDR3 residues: CASSLVTGLGETQYF. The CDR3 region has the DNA TGTGCCAGCAGCTTGGTAACGGGACTCGGGGAGACCCAGTACTTC.

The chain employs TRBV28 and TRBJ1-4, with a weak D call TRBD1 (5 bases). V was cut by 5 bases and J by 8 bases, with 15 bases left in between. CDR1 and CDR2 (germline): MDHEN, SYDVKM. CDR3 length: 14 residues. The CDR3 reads CASSVGQGWEKLFF. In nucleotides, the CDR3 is TGTGCCAGCAGTGTCGGGCAGGGTTGGGAAAAACTGTTTTTT.

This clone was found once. For the CDR3, the DNA is TGTGCCACCTCCGGGGGCGGGGAGCTGTTTTTT. Its protein is CATSGGGELFF. V is TRBV6-4 and J is TRBJ2-2; tentatively, D is TRBD2 (6 bases). This CDR3 contains 11 residues. Trimming shortened V by 10 bases and J by 7 bases, and 10 bases separated the two germline ends. From germline, CDR1 is MRHNA and CDR2 SNTAGT.